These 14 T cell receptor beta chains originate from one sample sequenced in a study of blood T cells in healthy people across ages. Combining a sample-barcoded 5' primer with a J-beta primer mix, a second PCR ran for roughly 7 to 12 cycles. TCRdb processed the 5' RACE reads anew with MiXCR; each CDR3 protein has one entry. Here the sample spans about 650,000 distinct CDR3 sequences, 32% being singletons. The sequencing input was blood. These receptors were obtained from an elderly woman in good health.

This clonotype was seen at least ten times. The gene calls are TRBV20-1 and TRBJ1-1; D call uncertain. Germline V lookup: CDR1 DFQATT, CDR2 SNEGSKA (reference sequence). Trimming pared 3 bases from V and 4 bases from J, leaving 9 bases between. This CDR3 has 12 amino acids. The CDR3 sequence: CSASLQVTEAFF. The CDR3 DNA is TGCAGTGCTAGCCTCCAGGTCACTGAAGCTTTCTTT.

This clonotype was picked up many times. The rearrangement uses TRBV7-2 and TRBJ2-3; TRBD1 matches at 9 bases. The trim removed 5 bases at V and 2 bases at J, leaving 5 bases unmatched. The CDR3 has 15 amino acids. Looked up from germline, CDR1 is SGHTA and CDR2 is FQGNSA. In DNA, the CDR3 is TGTGCCAGCAGCCTCGACAGGGGGTACACAGATACGCAGTATTTT. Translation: CASSLDRGYTDTQYF.

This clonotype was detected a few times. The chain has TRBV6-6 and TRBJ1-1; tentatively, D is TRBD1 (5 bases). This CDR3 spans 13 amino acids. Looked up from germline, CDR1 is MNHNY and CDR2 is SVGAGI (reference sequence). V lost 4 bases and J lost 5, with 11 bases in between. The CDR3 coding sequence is TGTGCCAGCAGTTCCGTCGCAGGGACTGAAGCTTTCTTT. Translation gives CASSSVAGTEAFF.

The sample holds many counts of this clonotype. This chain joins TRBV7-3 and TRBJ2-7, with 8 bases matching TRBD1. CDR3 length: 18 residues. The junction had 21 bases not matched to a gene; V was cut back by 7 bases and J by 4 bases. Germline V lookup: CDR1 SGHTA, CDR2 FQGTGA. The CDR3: CASTRTPGQGYVSYEQYF. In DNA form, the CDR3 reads TGTGCCAGCACCCGCACGCCTGGACAGGGTTATGTTTCGTACGAGCAGTACTTC.

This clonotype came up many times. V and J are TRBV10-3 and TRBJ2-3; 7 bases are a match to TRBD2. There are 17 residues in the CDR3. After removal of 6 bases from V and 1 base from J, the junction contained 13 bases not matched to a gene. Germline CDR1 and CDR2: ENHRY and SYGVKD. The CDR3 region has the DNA TGTGCCATCAGGGCAGAACAGAGCGGGGTTCGCACAGATACGCAGTATTTT. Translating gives CAIRAEQSGVRTDTQYF.

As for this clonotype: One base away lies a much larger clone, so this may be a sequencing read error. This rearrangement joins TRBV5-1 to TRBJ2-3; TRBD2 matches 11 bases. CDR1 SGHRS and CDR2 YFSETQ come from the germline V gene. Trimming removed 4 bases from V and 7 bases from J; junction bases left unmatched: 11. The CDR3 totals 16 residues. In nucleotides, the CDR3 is TGCGCCAGCAGCCTACTAGCGGGGGTGCTTCCCAATACGCAGTATTTT. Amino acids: CASSLLAGVLPNTQYF.

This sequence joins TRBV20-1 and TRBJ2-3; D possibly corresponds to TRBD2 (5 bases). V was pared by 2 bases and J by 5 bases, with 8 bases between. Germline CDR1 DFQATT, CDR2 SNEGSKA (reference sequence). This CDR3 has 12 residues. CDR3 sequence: CSARPSLDTQYF. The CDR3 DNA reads TGCAGTGCTAGACCTAGCTTAGATACGCAGTATTTT.

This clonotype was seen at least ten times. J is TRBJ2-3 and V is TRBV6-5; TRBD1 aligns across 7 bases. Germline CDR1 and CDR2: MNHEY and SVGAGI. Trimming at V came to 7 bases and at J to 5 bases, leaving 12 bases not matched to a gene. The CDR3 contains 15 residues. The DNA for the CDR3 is TGTGCCAGCAAATCCGGGACGCCAGGGGGAGATACGCAGTATTTT. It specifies CASKSGTPGGDTQYF.

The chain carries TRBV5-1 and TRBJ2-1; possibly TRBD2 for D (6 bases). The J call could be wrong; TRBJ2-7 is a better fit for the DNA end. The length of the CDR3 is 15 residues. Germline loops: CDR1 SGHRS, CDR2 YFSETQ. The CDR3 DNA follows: TGCGCCAGCAGCTTTGCGGGGAACTCCTACAATGAGCAGTACTTC. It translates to CASSFAGNSYNEQYF.

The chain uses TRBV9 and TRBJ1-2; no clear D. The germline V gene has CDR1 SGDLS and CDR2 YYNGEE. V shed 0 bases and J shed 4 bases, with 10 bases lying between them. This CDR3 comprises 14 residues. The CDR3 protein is CASSVDSIPYGYTF. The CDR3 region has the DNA TGTGCCAGCAGCGTAGATTCCATCCCCTATGGCTACACCTTC.

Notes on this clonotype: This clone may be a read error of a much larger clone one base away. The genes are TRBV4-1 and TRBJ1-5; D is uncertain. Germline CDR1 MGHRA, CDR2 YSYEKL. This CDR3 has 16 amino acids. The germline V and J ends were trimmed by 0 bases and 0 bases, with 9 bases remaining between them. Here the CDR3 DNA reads TGCGCCAGCAGCCAAGATTCGGTCGGTAGCAATCAGCCCCAGCATTTT. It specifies CASSQDSVGSNQPQHF.

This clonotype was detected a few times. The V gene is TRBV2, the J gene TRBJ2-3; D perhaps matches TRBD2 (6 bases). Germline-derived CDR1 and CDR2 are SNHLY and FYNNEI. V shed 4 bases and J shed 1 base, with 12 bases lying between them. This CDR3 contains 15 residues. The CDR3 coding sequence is TGTGCCAGCAGTGTGGAGGGAGTCGGCACAGATACGCAGTATTTT. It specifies CASSVEGVGTDTQYF.

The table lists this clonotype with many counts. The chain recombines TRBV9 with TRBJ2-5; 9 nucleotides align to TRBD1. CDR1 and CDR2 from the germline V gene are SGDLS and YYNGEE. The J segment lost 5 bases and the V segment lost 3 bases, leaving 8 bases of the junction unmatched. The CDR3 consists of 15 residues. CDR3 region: CASSARDRAQETQYF. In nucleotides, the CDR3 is TGTGCCAGCAGCGCCCGGGACAGGGCACAGGAGACCCAGTACTTC. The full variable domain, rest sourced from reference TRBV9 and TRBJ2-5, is DSGVTQTPKHLITATGQRVTLRCSPRSGDLSVYWYQQSLDQGLQFLIQYYNGEERAKGNILERFSAQQFPDLHSELNLSSLELGDSALYFCASSARDRAQETQYFGPGTRLLVL.

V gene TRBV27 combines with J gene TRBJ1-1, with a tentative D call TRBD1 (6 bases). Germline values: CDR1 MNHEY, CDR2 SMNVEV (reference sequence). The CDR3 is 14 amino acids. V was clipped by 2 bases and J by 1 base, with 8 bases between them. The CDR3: CASSLQTGNTEAFF. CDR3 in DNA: TGTGCCAGCAGTTTACAGACAGGGAACACTGAAGCTTTCTTT.